This T cell receptor (beta chain) comes out of a study of OX40 agonist ivuxolimab in advanced cancers. Produced via immunoSEQ multiplex PCR; TCRdb's table is partial and in-frame only. The sample consists of 53,000 or so clones, 65% to 85% of them appearing once. This CDR3 has 15 amino acids. CDR1 MDHEN and CDR2 SYDVKM come from the germline V gene. Here the sequenced sample was CD4+ or CD8+ T cells sorted from blood, taken in a trial of the OX40 agonist ivuxolimab. The clonotype was recovered from an adult with an advanced solid tumor such as melanoma, head and neck, liver or kidney cancer. V gene TRBV28 combines with J gene TRBJ2-2; 7 nucleotides match TRBD2. The CDR3: CAQVGLLKGIGELFF. CDR3 nucleotide sequence: TGTGCACAGGTGGGACTATTGAAAGGCATCGGGGAGCTGTTTTTT.